This TCR beta chain is from a study of T-cell reconstitution after alpha-beta-depleted transplantation in children. TCRbeta library preparation incorporated unique molecular identifiers. TCRdb re-analysed the PCR reads in MiXCR, keeping a single row per CDR3 protein. Of about 400,000 distinct CDR3 sequences listed, just over 20% were seen once; the top ten hold about 3.8%. V shed 5 bases and J 6 bases; nucleotides not matched to a gene: 10. Germline V lookup: CDR1 MDHEN, CDR2 SYDVKM. This CDR3 contains 15 residues. The TCR comes from a human donor who donated a stem cell graft to a child with acute myeloid leukemia. The genes are TRBV28 and TRBJ1-5; 7 nucleotides match TRBD1. Here the sequenced sample was PBMCs from the stem cell graft donor, taken from the stem cell graft. CDR3 residues: CASSLDRLVGQPQHF. The DNA for the CDR3 is TGTGCCAGCAGTCTGGACAGGCTGGTGGGTCAGCCCCAGCATTTT.